Listed below are T cell receptor beta chains from one sample, sequenced in a study of T-cell memory formation after mild COVID-19. TCRdb independently ran MiXCR on the 5' RACE reads; one entry per CDR3 protein. This sample yields hundreds of thousands of distinct CDR3 sequences, of which 20% to 25% are seen a single time; around 23% belongs to the top ten. The specimen sequenced was PBMCs or a T cell subset sorted from them (not recorded which). Receptors originate from a man younger than 35 who had mild COVID-19 (a few samples of this study predate the infection). Cell type and time point are not known. CDR3s include the opening cysteine and the closing phenylalanine or tryptophan. D genes are given only for firm matches. Only part of the rows carry a size: once, few, many, or a class if the clone is expanded.

cdr3_nt,cdr3_aa,v_call,j_call,clone_size,d_call
TGTGCCATCAGTGCAGATCCCGGGACAGGGTATGGCTACACCTTC,CAISADPGTGYGYTF,TRBV10-3,TRBJ1-2,few,TRBD1
TGTGCCAGCAGCATCCGGGACAGGGGCTATGGCTACACCTTC,CASSIRDRGYGYTF,TRBV5-8,TRBJ1-2,NA,TRBD1
TGTGCCAGCAGTGAAAGGCACGAAGCTTTCTTT,CASSERHEAFF,TRBV2,TRBJ1-1,NA,NA
TGTGCCAGCAGCTTAGAGAGGCTGGGGACACAAGAGACCCAGTACTTC,CASSLERLGTQETQYF,TRBV7-9,TRBJ2-5,NA,NA
TGTGCCAGCAGGGCTAGCGGATATTCTAGCTCCTACGAGCAGTACTTC,CASRASGYSSSYEQYF,TRBV12-3/TRBV12-4,TRBJ2-7,NA,TRBD2
TGTGCCAGCAGCTTACGAGTGCAGGGGGCGCCGGGGGAGGAGACCCAGTACTTC,CASSLRVQGAPGEETQYF,TRBV7-2,TRBJ2-5,NA,TRBD1
TGCGCCAGCAGCCGCAGGGCGGATGAGCAGTTCTTC,CASSRRADEQFF,TRBV5-1,TRBJ2-1,NA,NA
TGTGCCATCAGTGAGTTTGACAGGGGGCGCGACTATGGCTACACCTTC,CAISEFDRGRDYGYTF,TRBV10-3,TRBJ1-2,NA,TRBD1
TGTGCCAGCAGCCAAGAAGCCGCAGTTTCGCCCCAGCATTTT,CASSQEAAVSPQHF,TRBV3-1,TRBJ1-5,few,NA
TGTGCCAGCAGCCGACAGGGGGCCGACTATGGCTACACCTTC,CASSRQGADYGYTF,TRBV6-5,TRBJ1-2,NA,TRBD1
TGTGCCAGCAGCCAAGGGGCTGGAAGTTCACCCCTCCACTTT,CASSQGAGSSPLHF,TRBV3-1,TRBJ1-6,few,NA
TGTGCCAGCAGCCCCCCGACTAGCTTGGGCAATGAGCAGTTCTTC,CASSPPTSLGNEQFF,TRBV7-9,TRBJ2-1,few,TRBD2
TGCAGTGCTAGCACTCCCGGGACAGGCTCGCATCATGAGCAGTTCTTC,CSASTPGTGSHHEQFF,TRBV20-1,TRBJ2-1,NA,TRBD1
TGCGCCAGCAGCCAAGTTCACGGTTGGTTAGATACGCAGTATTTT,CASSQVHGWLDTQYF,TRBV4-1,TRBJ2-3,few,NA
TGTGCCAGCACTCTTAAGAGGAACCAAGAGACCCAGTACTTC,CASTLKRNQETQYF,TRBV2,TRBJ2-5,few,NA
TGTGCCATCAGTAGGACTGGAAACACCATATATTTT,CAISRTGNTIYF,TRBV10-3,TRBJ1-3,few,NA
TGTGCCAGCCATGCCCCCGGGACAGGAGCTAACTATGGCTACACCTTC,CASHAPGTGANYGYTF,TRBV7-2,TRBJ1-2,many,TRBD1
TGTGCCAGCAGCCGAGCGGGGAAACAGCCCCAGCATTTT,CASSRAGKQPQHF,TRBV11-2,TRBJ1-5,few,NA
TGTGCCACCAGTGAATCTCCAGGCTATTCTGGGGCCAACGTCCTGACTTTC,CATSESPGYSGANVLTF,TRBV24-1,TRBJ2-6,NA,NA
TGTGCCAGTTCTGACCGATCGGAGCAGTTCTTC,CASSDRSEQFF,TRBV19,TRBJ2-1,few,NA
TGTGCCAGCAGCTTACTCCCCTCGTCGGTCCCCCATGAGCAGTTCTTC,CASSLLPSSVPHEQFF,TRBV7-6,TRBJ2-1,many,NA
TGTGCCAGCAGCCGCGACAGCTATAGCAATCAGCCCCAGCATTTT,CASSRDSYSNQPQHF,TRBV6-6,TRBJ1-5,NA,NA
TGTGCCAGCAGTTACTCGATTGTTGGCGGTGGCACTGAAGCTTTCTTT,CASSYSIVGGGTEAFF,TRBV6-5,TRBJ1-1,NA,NA
TGCGCCAGCAGCCGAAGTACAGGGACCGGTAATGAAAAACTGTTTTTT,CASSRSTGTGNEKLFF,TRBV4-3,TRBJ1-4,few,NA
TGTGCCACCAGCAGAGATAGGGGGGGTCAGCCCCAGCATTTT,CATSRDRGGQPQHF,TRBV15,TRBJ1-5,NA,NA
TGTGCCAGCAGATCAGGGGGCGGGGGTTCACCCCTCCACTTT,CASRSGGGGSPLHF,TRBV27,TRBJ1-6,many,TRBD1
TGTGCCAGCAGTTTGGGACAGCTTAATGAAAAACTGTTTTTT,CASSLGQLNEKLFF,TRBV12-3/TRBV12-4,TRBJ1-4,few,TRBD1
TGCGCCAGCAGCTTCGGACAGGGCCCTGGTCGGGACTTC,CASSFGQGPGRDF,TRBV5-1,TRBJ1-2,NA,TRBD1
TGTGCCAGCAGCTTAGTAAGATCCTCGACGGGGAACACTGAAGCTTTCTTT,CASSLVRSSTGNTEAFF,TRBV7-2,TRBJ1-1,few,NA
TGCAGTGCTAATCCTTGGACAGGGAAGCAAGAGACCCAGTACTTC,CSANPWTGKQETQYF,TRBV20-1,TRBJ2-5,NA,TRBD1
TGTGCCAGCAGCCCCTCCTTCCTCTACAATGAGCAGTTCTTC,CASSPSFLYNEQFF,TRBV5-6,TRBJ2-1,NA,NA
TGTGCCAATCTAACAGGGGGCCCGAGCAATCAGCCCCAGCATTTT,CANLTGGPSNQPQHF,TRBV5-4,TRBJ1-5,NA,TRBD1
TGCAGCGTTGAGCGGGGGGGCCGGGTACAAGAGACCCAGTACTTC,CSVERGGRVQETQYF,TRBV29-1,TRBJ2-5,few,TRBD2
TGCAGTGCTAGAGGACAGGGGCAAGAGACCCAGTACTTC,CSARGQGQETQYF,TRBV20-1,TRBJ2-5,NA,TRBD1
TGCGCCAGCAGCCAAAGGATCTCCCAGGAGAGCTCCTACGAGCAGTACTTC,CASSQRISQESSYEQYF,TRBV4-1,TRBJ2-7,few,NA
TGTGCCAGCAGCCAAGATCTCCGTCTCGCAGATACGCAGTATTTT,CASSQDLRLADTQYF,TRBV3-1,TRBJ2-3,NA,NA
TGTGCCAGCAGTTCCACAAATCTAGCTCGAGTTAACTTC,CASSSTNLARVNF,TRBV12-3/TRBV12-4,TRBJ2-7,few,NA
TGTGCCATCAGCACCCTGACAGAAGTGGATGGCTACACCTTC,CAISTLTEVDGYTF,TRBV10-3,TRBJ1-2,NA,NA
TGTGCCAGCAGTCTGACAGGGGGACGGCGGCAGCCCCAGCATTTT,CASSLTGGRRQPQHF,TRBV12-3/TRBV12-4,TRBJ1-5,few,TRBD1
TGCAGTGCTAGTTCTCACGGAAGTAGCCTAGCCTACAATGAGCAGTTCTTC,CSASSHGSSLAYNEQFF,TRBV20-1,TRBJ2-1,NA,NA
TGTGCCAGCAGTCAAGGACTAGCGGGGGGTGAGACCCAGTACTTC,CASSQGLAGGETQYF,TRBV12-3/TRBV12-4,TRBJ2-5,NA,TRBD2
TGTGCCAGCAGCGGACAGGGTTTGAATGAGCAGTTCTTC,CASSGQGLNEQFF,TRBV7-3,TRBJ2-1,NA,TRBD1
TGCGCCAGCAGCTTCCGACAAGCAACGGAGACCCAGTACTTC,CASSFRQATETQYF,TRBV5-1,TRBJ2-5,NA,NA
TGCAGTGCTAGAGATTGGTTGACCGATACATTAGAGACCCAGTACTTC,CSARDWLTDTLETQYF,TRBV20-1,TRBJ2-5,NA,NA
TGTGCCACCAGCAGTCCACAGGGGTACCCCACAGATACGCAGTATTTT,CATSSPQGYPTDTQYF,TRBV15,TRBJ2-3,few,TRBD1
TGCAGTGCGCTACCCCAGGGGGGAGGCGAAGCTTTCTTT,CSALPQGGGEAFF,TRBV20-1,TRBJ1-1,few,TRBD1
TGTGCCAGCAGCTTGGGCAGAAAGAGCACAGATACGCAGTATTTT,CASSLGRKSTDTQYF,TRBV11-2,TRBJ2-3,NA,NA
TGCGCCAGCAGCCATACGGACAGGGGACGCAATGGCTACACCTTC,CASSHTDRGRNGYTF,TRBV4-3,TRBJ1-2,few,TRBD1
TGTGCCAGCAGCTTGGAGCGGGACAGCTACGAGCAGTACTTC,CASSLERDSYEQYF,TRBV7-2,TRBJ2-7,many,NA
TGCGCCAGCAGCGCCGAGACAGGGTACACTGAAGCTTTCTTT,CASSAETGYTEAFF,TRBV5-1,TRBJ1-1,NA,TRBD1
TGCAGTGCAAATTCCCGGGACAGGCCCTTCAGGACCCAGTACTTC,CSANSRDRPFRTQYF,TRBV20-1,TRBJ2-5,few,TRBD1
TGTGCCAGCAGCCCACGGGGGCTTGCGCAGTATTTT,CASSPRGLAQYF,TRBV3-1,TRBJ2-3,few,NA
TGTGCCAGCAGCTTGGGGGTCTCCGGGGAGCTGTTTTTT,CASSLGVSGELFF,TRBV5-6,TRBJ2-2,few,NA
TGTGCCAGCAGTTCGGGCCCGGGACAGGCTCTATCGGGTGCTTCTGGGGCCAACGTCCTGACTTTC,CASSSGPGQALSGASGANVLTF,TRBV12-3/TRBV12-4,TRBJ2-6,many,TRBD1
TGCAGTGCTAGAGATCCCCGGACGGGACGTGGGCCCCAGCATTTT,CSARDPRTGRGPQHF,TRBV20-1,TRBJ1-5,few,NA
TGCGCCAGCAGCCCGCGACAGCAGAGAGGCTATGGCTACACCTTC,CASSPRQQRGYGYTF,TRBV4-3,TRBJ1-2,NA,NA
TGCGCCAGCAGCCAAGGGTACACTGGGAACACTGAAGCTTTCTTT,CASSQGYTGNTEAFF,TRBV4-1,TRBJ1-1,few,NA
TGTGCCAGCAGCGGAACGGGACTAGCGGGGGACTCATCGTTCTTC,CASSGTGLAGDSSFF,TRBV11-2,TRBJ2-1,NA,TRBD2
TGTGCCATCAGTGAGGGAACTCAACAGGGGCCGTACAATGAGCAGTTCTTC,CAISEGTQQGPYNEQFF,TRBV10-3,TRBJ2-1,NA,TRBD1
TGTGCCAGCAGCCAAGTCCCAGGCAACTCCTATAATTCACCCCTCCACTTT,CASSQVPGNSYNSPLHF,TRBV4-2,TRBJ1-6,NA,NA